This passage covers 14 T cell receptor beta chains from one sample sequenced in a study of cytomegalovirus exposure and HLA in healthy donors. The PCR used 60 Vbeta and 13 Jbeta primers. Here immunoSEQ multiplex PCR was the method, and the copy in TCRdb shows in-frame clones only, minus some. The repertoire holds a few hundred thousand clones, with around 77% as singletons. Sequencing was performed on PBMCs. The source is a woman between 25 and 40 years old in good health and CMV-seronegative.

This clone was seen a single time. The chain is built from TRBV5-1 and TRBJ2-7, with TRBD1 matching 7 bases. Germline lookup yields CDR1 SGHRS and CDR2 YFSETQ. J was trimmed by 4 bases and V by 5 bases; bases with no gene match: 6. The CDR3 contains 13 residues. CDR3 in DNA: TGCGCCAGCAGAAAGACAGGGTTGTACGAGCAGTACTTC. It is translated as CASRKTGLYEQYF.

The DNA of the CDR3 is TGCGCCAGCACCACCTGGGCGGGACCCAACAATGAGCAGTTCTTC. Protein sequence: CASTTWAGPNNEQFF. This chain uses TRBV5-1 with TRBJ2-1; D possibly corresponds to TRBD2 (6 bases). The CDR3 is made up of 15 amino acids. Germline CDR1 and CDR2: SGHRS and YFSETQ. V was trimmed by 6 bases and J by 5 bases, leaving 18 bases between them. Variable domain in full (rest from reference TRBV5-1 and TRBJ2-1): KAGVTQTPRYLIKTRGQQVTLSCSPISGHRSVSWYQQTPGQGLQFLFEYFSETQRNKGNFPGRFSGRQFSNSRSEMNVSTLELGDSALYLCASTTWAGPNNEQFFGPGTRLTVL.

This clone occurred a few times. The gene calls are TRBV12-5 and TRBJ2-3, with D perhaps matching TRBD1 (6 bases). Per the germline V gene, CDR1 is LGHNT and CDR2 is FRNRAP. The CDR3 length is 16 residues. V gave up 7 bases and J gave up 4 bases, with 21 bases separating them. CDR3 bases: TGTGCTAGTGATGAACTGCCCAGGGGAAAGGCAGATACGCAGTATTTT. It yields the protein CASDELPRGKADTQYF.

This clone was observed a single time. The chain carries TRBV6-5 and TRBJ2-7, with a tentative D call TRBD2 (5 bases). This CDR3 is 14 amino acids long. Per the germline V gene, CDR1 is MNHEY and CDR2 is SVGAGI. Trimming stripped 7 bases from V and 0 bases from J, with 13 bases between. DNA for the CDR3: TGTGCCAGCATCCGGACGGGGTCCTCCTACGAGCAGTACTTC. It codes for CASIRTGSSYEQYF.

V is TRBV6-5 and J is TRBJ2-7; 9 bases fit TRBD2. V lost 7 bases, J lost 3 bases, and 7 bases stayed unmatched. The CDR3 has 14 amino acids. The germline gives CDR1 MNHEY, CDR2 SVGAGI. The CDR3 region is CASKPGTSSYEQYF. The CDR3 coding sequence is TGTGCCAGCAAGCCCGGGACTAGCAGCTACGAGCAGTACTTC.

The gene calls are TRBV28 and TRBJ1-5, with 11 bases that match TRBD1. The CDR3 sequence is 16 residues long. The V segment lost 6 bases and the J segment 7 bases; nucleotides outside the gene matches: 11. Germline CDR1 MDHEN, CDR2 SYDVKM. This chain's CDR3 is CASRPPGQGGHQPQHF. Written as DNA, the CDR3 is TGTGCCAGCAGACCCCCGGGACAGGGGGGGCACCAGCCCCAGCATTTT. The full variable domain, with the rest looked up from reference TRBV28 and TRBJ1-5, is DVKVTQSSRYLVKRTGEKVFLECVQDMDHENMFWYRQDPGLGLRLIYFSYDVKMKEKGDIPEGYSVSREKKERFSLILESASTNQTSMYLCASRPPGQGGHQPQHFGDGTRLSIL.

The rearrangement uses TRBV7-9 and TRBJ1-1; the D gene is possibly TRBD1 (5 bases). Trimming pared 9 bases from V and 8 bases from J, leaving 13 bases between. The CDR3 is 11 residues long. In germline, CDR1 is SEHNR, CDR2 FQNEAQ (reference sequence). CDR3 sequence: CASAEGQEAFF. CDR3 nucleotide sequence: TGTGCCAGTGCGGAGGGGCAGGAAGCTTTCTTT.

The rearrangement links TRBV4-1 to TRBJ1-2; TRBD1 matches 7 bases. The CDR3 is 16 residues long. Germline V gene data show CDR1 as MGHRA and CDR2 as YSYEKL. V dropped 2 bases and J dropped 3; count of bases not matched to a gene: 9. CDR3 region: CASSQPSRGRYYGYTF. The CDR3 nucleotides are TGCGCCAGCAGCCAACCCTCTAGGGGGCGCTACTATGGCTACACCTTC.

This clone turned up a few times. The gene calls are TRBV7-9 and TRBJ2-2, with no clear D. V lost 4 bases, J lost 6 bases, and 9 bases lay in between. The germline V gene encodes CDR1 SEHNR and CDR2 FQNEAQ (reference sequence). The CDR3 is made up of 13 amino acids. This chain's CDR3 is CASSSEEAGELFF. The CDR3 DNA follows: TGTGCCAGCAGCTCCGAGGAAGCCGGGGAGCTGTTTTTT.

This clone appeared a few times. The CDR3 DNA reads as TGTGCCAGCAGCGTAGGGGGACTATCCAAATACGAGCAGTACTTC. The encoded protein is CASSVGGLSKYEQYF. This rearrangement joins TRBV9 to TRBJ2-7, with 7 bases that match TRBD2. The germline CDR1 and CDR2 sequences are SGDLS and YYNGEE. This CDR3 has 15 residues. The junction had 7 bases not matched to a gene; V was cut back by 0 bases and J by 4 bases.

This clone was observed a few times. V and J are TRBV6-6 and TRBJ1-1; D remains ambiguous. Trimming stripped 7 bases from V and 1 base from J, with 10 bases between. The CDR3 covers 13 residues. Per the germline V gene, CDR1 is MNHNY and CDR2 is SVGAGI (reference sequence). CDR3 bases: TGTGCCAGCATGTCGGGGTCGAACACTGAAGCTTTCTTT. Protein sequence: CASMSGSNTEAFF.

The V and J genes are TRBV7-6 and TRBJ1-5; the match to TRBD1 covers 9 bases. This CDR3 spans 15 amino acids. CDR1 is SGHVS and CDR2 is FNYEAQ in the germline V gene. The J segment lost 7 bases and the V segment lost 5 bases, leaving 9 bases of the junction unmatched. The CDR3 coding sequence is TGTGCCAGCAGCCGTACAGGGGGCCCGGGGCAGCCCCAGCATTTT. It translates to CASSRTGGPGQPQHF. Variable domain in full (rest from reference TRBV7-6 and TRBJ1-5): GAGVSQSPRYKVTKRGQDVALRCDPISGHVSLYWYRQALGQGPEFLTYFNYEAQQDKSGLPNDRFSAERPEGSISTLTIQRTEQRDSAMYRCASSRTGGPGQPQHFGDGTRLSIL.

V and J are TRBV6-5 and TRBJ2-5, with D perhaps matching TRBD1 (6 bases). Germline V CDR1 and CDR2: MNHEY, SVGAGI. The CDR3 has 16 amino acids. V was clipped by 4 bases and J by 7 bases, with 22 bases between them. The CDR3 DNA reads as TGTGCCAGCAGTTTAAGGGCAGGGGTCTCCGAGGGGACCCAGTACTTC. This sequence encodes CASSLRAGVSEGTQYF.

This clone was seen a few times. The chain couples TRBV7-9 to TRBJ2-7, with 11 bases identical to TRBD1. The CDR3 is 13 residues long. After removal of 10 bases from V and 7 bases from J, the junction contained 9 bases not matched to a gene. The germline gives CDR1 SEHNR, CDR2 FQNEAQ (reference sequence). The CDR3 DNA reads as TGTGCCACAGGGACAGGGGGGTTCGTTGAGCAGTACTTC. Its translation: CATGTGGFVEQYF. Using reference TRBV7-9 and TRBJ2-7 for the parts outside the CDR3, the full variable domain is DTGVSQNPRHKITKRGQNVTFRCDPISEHNRLYWYRQTLGQGPEFLTYFQNEAQLEKSRLLSDRFSAERPKGSFSTLEIQRTEQGDSAMYLCATGTGGFVEQYFGPGTRLTVT.